This is a list of T cell receptor beta chains from one sample in a study of blood T cell repertoires in COVID-19. Libraries were prepared by immunoSEQ multiplex PCR; TCRdb keeps only in-frame clonotypes and omits some of them. Here the sample spans 250,000 to 400,000 clones, about 87% being singletons. The sample consisted of peripheral blood. Receptor source: a woman in her 30s with COVID-19, enrolled during active disease. Both conserved end residues are part of each CDR3. The D gene is left open where the match is weak. The size of a clone is reported for some rows only, either as once, few or many, or as a class for expanded clones.

CASSQDLGTGGRSNQPQHF	TGTGCCAGCAGCCAAGACCTCGGGACAGGGGGCCGGAGCAATCAGCCCCAGCATTTT	.	TRBD1	TRBV4-2	TRBJ1-5
CASSSSTGGDSPLHF	TGTGCCAGCAGCTCCTCGACAGGGGGGGATTCACCCCTCCACTTT	.	TRBD1	TRBV13	TRBJ1-6
CAWSVDLSPGFPYEQYF	TGTGCCTGGAGTGTTGATCTTTCACCAGGGTTTCCCTACGAGCAGTACTTC	.	.	TRBV30	TRBJ2-7
CASSLRQGANTEAFF	TGCGCCAGCAGCCTCAGACAGGGGGCAAACACTGAAGCTTTCTTT	.	TRBD1	TRBV5-1	TRBJ1-1
CASSVVGTYTDTQYF	TGTGCCAGCAGCGTAGTGGGCACCTACACAGATACGCAGTATTTT	few	.	TRBV9	TRBJ2-3
CASSISGETGELFF	TGTGCCAGCAGCATCTCAGGGGAAACCGGGGAGCTGTTTTTT	.	.	TRBV7-3	TRBJ2-2
CASSLLTAYGYTF	TGTGCCAGCAGCTTATTAACAGCATATGGCTACACCTTC	.	.	TRBV7-2	TRBJ1-2
CASSYGDSRLTDTQYF	TGCGCCAGCAGCTACGGTGACAGCCGACTCACAGATACGCAGTATTTT	once	.	TRBV5-1	TRBJ2-3
CASSSRQGPVNTEAFF	TGTGCCAGCAGTTCAAGACAGGGCCCGGTGAACACTGAAGCTTTCTTT	.	TRBD1	TRBV6-2/TRBV6-3	TRBJ1-1
CASSVGVRDRGFETQYF	TGTGCCAGCAGCGTAGGTGTTCGGGACAGGGGGTTTGAGACCCAGTACTTC	.	TRBD1	TRBV9	TRBJ2-5
CASSHPQWAQETQYF	TGTGCCAGCAGCCACCCCCAGTGGGCCCAAGAGACCCAGTACTTC	.	.	TRBV11-2	TRBJ2-5
CASSPLDSRLNYGYTF	TGTGCCAGCTCACCATTGGACAGCCGTCTTAACTATGGCTACACCTTC	.	.	TRBV18	TRBJ1-2
CASSFRVAGALQETQYF	TGTGCCAGCAGCTTCAGGGTAGCGGGGGCGTTACAAGAGACCCAGTACTTC	.	TRBD2	TRBV7-8	TRBJ2-5
CASLSGTAYGYTF	TGTGCCAGCCTCTCCGGGACAGCCTATGGCTACACCTTC	.	TRBD1	TRBV28	TRBJ1-2
CSVQGSYTEAFF	TGCAGCGTACAGGGAAGTTACACTGAAGCTTTCTTT	.	.	TRBV29-1	TRBJ1-1
CASSPSVADTQYF	TGTGCCAGCAGCCCATCCGTAGCAGATACGCAGTATTTT	.	.	TRBV7-9	TRBJ2-3
CASSLAGGPSTDTQYF	TGTGCCAGCAGCTTAGCGGGGGGTCCTAGCACAGATACGCAGTATTTT	.	.	TRBV7-2	TRBJ2-3
CASCGQGLNEKLFF	TGTGCCAGCTGTGGACAGGGGCTTAATGAAAAACTGTTTTTT	.	TRBD1	TRBV2	TRBJ1-4
CASSSDIYGYTF	TGTGCCAGCAGTTCGGACATCTATGGCTACACCTTC	.	.	TRBV6-5	TRBJ1-2
CASTDRGSTYGYTF	TGCGCCAGCACCGACAGGGGGTCTACCTATGGCTACACCTTC	.	TRBD1	TRBV5-1	TRBJ1-2
CASRRQGAMYNYGYTF	TGTGCCAGCAGACGACAGGGGGCCATGTATAACTATGGCTACACCTTC	.	TRBD1	TRBV9	TRBJ1-2
CASSFDRGTSPLHF	TGCGCCAGCAGCTTCGACAGGGGGACTTCACCCCTCCACTTT	once	TRBD1	TRBV5-1	TRBJ1-6
CASSQAWGGGYEQFF	TGCGCCAGCAGCCAAGCATGGGGGGGCGGGTATGAGCAGTTCTTC	.	.	TRBV4-1	TRBJ2-1
CASSSGGAYTGELFF	TGCGCCAGCAGCAGCGGGGGGGCCTACACCGGGGAGCTGTTTTTT	.	TRBD2	TRBV5-1	TRBJ2-2
CAISEYSTEAFF	TGTGCCATCAGTGAGTATAGCACTGAAGCTTTCTTT	.	.	TRBV10-3	TRBJ1-1
CASSEIGTDTQYF	TGTGCCAGCAGTGAAATAGGCACAGATACGCAGTATTTT	.	.	TRBV6-1	TRBJ2-3
CASGRYSEATGELFF	TGTGCTAGTGGCCGTTACTCGGAGGCCACCGGGGAGCTGTTTTTT	.	.	TRBV12-5	TRBJ2-2
CSVEDGYREGYEQYF	TGCAGCGTTGAAGATGGATACAGGGAAGGCTACGAGCAGTACTTC	.	.	TRBV29-1	TRBJ2-7
CASSPGVRVASPLHF	TGTGCCAGCAGTCCGGGGGTCAGGGTGGCGTCACCCCTCCACTTT	.	.	TRBV9	TRBJ1-6
CASSLAGGLPTGELFF	TGTGCCAGCAGCTTAGCGGGGGGACTACCCACCGGGGAGCTGTTTTTT	.	TRBD2	TRBV7-9	TRBJ2-2
CATSRDLGMAGADTEAFF	TGTGCCACCAGCAGAGATTTAGGGATGGCAGGGGCGGACACTGAAGCTTTCTTT	.	.	TRBV15	TRBJ1-1
CASSLGTSGGLDTQYF	TGTGCCAGCAGCTTAGGGACTAGCGGGGGGCTAGATACGCAGTATTTT	few	TRBD2	TRBV7-9	TRBJ2-3
CASSKQGFEQPQHF	TGTGCCAGCAGTAAACAGGGTTTCGAGCAGCCCCAGCATTTT	.	.	TRBV6-5	TRBJ1-5
CASSEEAGSRYEQYF	TGTGCCAGCAGTGAAGAAGCGGGGAGTCGGTACGAGCAGTACTTC	.	TRBD2	TRBV6-1	TRBJ2-7
CSVTGMNTEAFF	TGCAGCGTGACAGGCATGAACACTGAAGCTTTCTTT	.	.	TRBV29-1	TRBJ1-1
CASSRGYETQYF	TGTGCCAGCAGTCGGGGTTATGAGACCCAGTACTTC	.	.	TRBV2	TRBJ2-5
CASSLQQGEKLFF	TGTGCCAGCAGCTTACAGCAGGGAGAAAAACTGTTTTTT	.	.	TRBV7-9	TRBJ1-4
CASTGFSGDEQFF	TGTGCCAGCACGGGGTTCTCGGGAGATGAGCAGTTCTTC	.	.	TRBV28	TRBJ2-1
CASSRGQGLVQETQYF	TGTGCCAGCAGCCGAGGACAGGGGTTAGTCCAAGAGACCCAGTACTTC	.	TRBD1	TRBV6-6	TRBJ2-5
CASKAGLTPSEQFF	TGTGCCAGCAAGGCGGGACTAACTCCGAGTGAGCAGTTCTTC	.	TRBD2	TRBV6-5	TRBJ2-1
CASREQGLRGNTIYF	TGTGCCAGCAGGGAACAGGGATTGAGAGGAAACACCATATATTTT	.	.	TRBV13	TRBJ1-3
CASSFLAGRGDEQYF	TGTGCCAGCAGTTTTTTGGCGGGGAGGGGAGACGAGCAGTACTTC	.	TRBD2	TRBV6-5	TRBJ2-7
CASSLTGVGEQFF	TGTGCCAGCAGCTTAACGGGGGTCGGTGAGCAGTTCTTC	.	.	TRBV7-2	TRBJ2-1
CASTESRLDTQYF	TGTGCCAGCACCGAATCTAGACTTGATACGCAGTATTTT	.	.	TRBV2	TRBJ2-3
CASSLQGAATEQYF	TGCGCCAGCAGCTTACAGGGGGCGGCGACCGAGCAGTACTTC	.	TRBD1	TRBV5-1	TRBJ2-7
CASRQQGNPLYGYTF	TGTGCCAGCAGGCAACAGGGAAATCCCTTATATGGCTACACCTTC	once	.	TRBV28	TRBJ1-2
CSASAAGTGNYGYTF	TGCAGTGCTAGTGCCGCCGGGACAGGGAACTATGGCTACACCTTC	.	TRBD1	TRBV20-1	TRBJ1-2
CASSEGLAGSSYNEQFF	TGTGCCAGCAGTGAAGGGCTAGCGGGGAGCTCCTACAATGAGCAGTTCTTC	.	TRBD2	TRBV6-1	TRBJ2-1
CASSPATGALYQPQHF	TGTGCCAGCTCACCTGCGACAGGGGCATTATATCAGCCCCAGCATTTT	.	TRBD1	TRBV18	TRBJ1-5
CASSPTGQGIQPQHF	TGTGCCAGCAGTCCCACCGGACAGGGGATCCAGCCCCAGCATTTT	.	TRBD1	TRBV6-4	TRBJ1-5
CASSPTSVGEQFF	TGTGCCAGCAGCCCGACTAGCGTTGGTGAGCAGTTCTTC	.	TRBD2	TRBV28	TRBJ2-1
CASPSRKIWGTTNYGYTF	TGTGCCAGCCCTTCCCGTAAAATTTGGGGCACCACTAACTATGGCTACACCTTC	.	.	TRBV5-8	TRBJ1-2
CATSSDVRSNTEAFF	TGTGCCACCAGCAGTGATGTGAGGTCAAACACTGAAGCTTTCTTT	.	.	TRBV15	TRBJ1-1
CASSRRATDTEAFF	TGTGCCAGCAGCCGGAGAGCAACGGACACTGAAGCTTTCTTT	.	.	TRBV2	TRBJ1-1
CASSIGQGAINEQFF	TGTGCCAGCAGTATCGGACAGGGGGCGATCAATGAGCAGTTCTTC	.	TRBD1	TRBV6-5	TRBJ2-1